A single sample gave rise to the 15 T cell receptor beta chains below, sequenced in a study of T-cell memory formation after mild COVID-19. TCRdb re-analysed the 5' RACE reads in MiXCR, keeping a single row per CDR3 protein. The sample has 360,000 or so distinct CDR3 sequences, approximately 27% seen once; the top ten hold roughly 14%. Input material: PBMCs or a T cell subset sorted from them (not recorded which). The source of these receptors is an adult woman who had mild COVID-19 (a few samples of this study predate the infection). Cell type and time point are not known.

This clonotype was recorded a few times. The chain has TRBV3-1 and TRBJ2-1, with 11 positions matching TRBD2. The V gene end was trimmed by 4 bases and the J gene end by 4 bases; junction bases not matched to a gene: 15. CDR1 is LGHDT and CDR2 is YNNKEL in the germline V gene (reference sequence). This CDR3 has 19 amino acids. The CDR3 nucleotides are TGTGCCAGCAGCCCAGGTGCCTCCACGACTAGCGGGATTTACAATGAGCAGTTCTTC. This sequence encodes CASSPGASTTSGIYNEQFF.

The genes are TRBV7-9 and TRBJ1-2, with D possibly being TRBD1 (5 bases). The CDR3 runs to 15 residues. Germline CDR1 is SEHNR and CDR2 is FQNEAQ (reference sequence). V was clipped by 4 bases and J by 3 bases, with 15 bases between them. CDR3 sequence (DNA): TGTGCCAGCAGCTCGGCTCAGGGATTACACTATGGCTACACCTTC. Its protein product is CASSSAQGLHYGYTF.

The chain carries TRBV19 and TRBJ1-5, with a weak D call TRBD1 (6 bases). CDR1 is LNHDA, CDR2 SQIVND, per germline (reference sequence). Trimming removed 2 bases at V and 2 bases at J, with 19 bases between. The CDR3 runs to 18 residues. The CDR3 sequence is CASSISRPSRGGNQPQHF. The CDR3 DNA sequence: TGTGCCAGTAGTATATCCCGTCCCAGCAGGGGTGGCAATCAGCCCCAGCATTTT. Filled out from reference TRBV19 and TRBJ1-5, the complete variable domain reads DGGITQSPKYLFRKEGQNVTLSCEQNLNHDAMYWYRQDPGQGLRLIYYSQIVNDFQKGDIAEGYSVSREKKESFPLTVTSAQKNPTAFYLCASSISRPSRGGNQPQHFGDGTRLSIL.

The CDR3 here is CASSRLGGFPGSPLHF. CDR3 sequence (DNA): TGTGCCAGCAGTCGGTTGGGGGGCTTCCCTGGTTCACCCCTCCACTTT. V is TRBV6-5 and J is TRBJ1-6, with D possibly being TRBD1 (6 bases). The CDR3 loop spans 16 amino acids. Between the trimmed V and J ends, which lost 5 bases and 9 bases, there was a span of 20 bases. The germline gives CDR1 MNHEY, CDR2 SVGAGI.

This clonotype was observed a single time. This rearrangement joins TRBV20-1 to TRBJ2-1; D is uncertain. Trimming shortened V by 6 bases and J by 0 bases, and 15 bases separated the two germline ends. The CDR3 has 15 residues. Germline V gene data show CDR1 as DFQATT and CDR2 as SNEGSKA (reference sequence). The chain's CDR3 is CSASVPESSYNEQFF. The CDR3 region has the DNA TGCAGTGCCAGCGTGCCCGAGAGCTCCTACAATGAGCAGTTCTTC.

This clonotype was seen more than once but under ten times. The rearrangement uses TRBV7-6 and TRBJ2-1; 8 bases agree with TRBD2. Germline V gene sequence: CDR1 SGHVS, CDR2 FNYEAQ. The V segment lost 3 bases and the J segment 3 bases; nucleotides outside the gene matches: 7. The CDR3 consists of 16 residues. CDR3 DNA: TGTGCCAGCAGCTTTCGAGCGGGAGAAAGCTACAATGAGCAGTTCTTC. Translated, it gives CASSFRAGESYNEQFF.

This chain links TRBV5-1 with TRBJ1-1, with TRBD1 matching over 7 bases. The V segment lost 4 bases and the J segment 2 bases; nucleotides outside the gene matches: 5. From germline, CDR1 is SGHRS and CDR2 YFSETQ. The CDR3 has 14 residues. The CDR3 nucleotides are TGCGCCAGCAGCGGTGGACAGGATAACACTGAAGCTTTCTTT. As protein: CASSGGQDNTEAFF.

The rearrangement joins TRBV7-6 to TRBJ2-1; either TRBD1 or TRBD2 may fit D (6 bases each). CDR3 length: 13 amino acids. The germline V gene has CDR1 SGHVS and CDR2 FNYEAQ. Trimming shortened V by 5 bases and J by 5 bases, and 10 bases separated the two germline ends. CDR3 loop: CASSRGTNNEQFF. The CDR3 DNA sequence: TGTGCCAGCAGCCGGGGGACAAACAATGAGCAGTTCTTC.

The chain couples TRBV5-6 to TRBJ1-6, with unresolved D. Germline lookup yields CDR1 SGHDT and CDR2 YYEEEE. The ends were cut back, 4 bases at V and 7 bases at J, with 15 bases in the middle. CDR3 length: 15 amino acids. For the CDR3, the DNA is TGTGCCAGCAGCGCTAATGACTGGGCCAATTCACCCCTCCACTTT. Translated, it gives CASSANDWANSPLHF.

This sequence joins TRBV6-2 or TRBV6-3 and TRBJ2-1, with D unresolved. Germline lookup yields CDR1 MNHEY and CDR2 SVGEGT. The ends were cut back, 6 bases at V and 4 bases at J, with 10 bases in the middle. There are 13 residues in the CDR3. For the CDR3, the DNA is TGTGCCAGCAGCGGAGAAACATACAATGAGCAGTTCTTC. Translation: CASSGETYNEQFF.

The chain combines TRBV6-5 with TRBJ2-3; D call uncertain. The V gene's germline CDR1 is MNHEY and CDR2 SVGAGI. The CDR3 has 13 residues. The ends were cut back, 0 bases at V and 10 bases at J, with 11 bases in the middle. In DNA, the CDR3 is TGTGCCAGCAGTTACTCATCGGCGCGCGCGCAGTATTTT. This translates into CASSYSSARAQYF.

This clonotype turned up a few times. V and J are TRBV25-1 and TRBJ2-1; weak D call: TRBD2 (5 bases). CDR3 length: 16 residues. V was shortened by 6 bases and J by 0 bases, with 15 bases between the two germline ends. Germline-derived CDR1 and CDR2 are MGHDK and SYGVNS. CDR3 nucleotides: TGTGCCAGCAGGGAAATGACTACTCACTCCTACAATGAGCAGTTCTTC. It is translated as CASREMTTHSYNEQFF.

This clonotype was detected only a few times. The rearrangement uses TRBV7-9 and TRBJ1-6, with D maybe TRBD1 (5 bases). V gave up 3 bases and J gave up 13 bases, with 7 bases separating them. CDR1 and CDR2 (germline): SEHNR, FQNEAQ (reference sequence). This CDR3 spans 11 amino acids. The CDR3: CASSLEGPLHF. For the CDR3, the DNA is TGTGCCAGCAGCTTGGAGGGGCCCCTCCACTTT.

The chain uses TRBV7-2 and TRBJ2-7; 13 bases are shared with TRBD2. Germline CDR1 is SGHTA and CDR2 is FQGNSA. V was pared by 5 bases and J by 1 base, with 11 bases of the junction left unmatched. The CDR3 is made up of 18 amino acids. The CDR3 reads CASSLKGLAGARSYEQYF. CDR3 DNA sequence: TGTGCCAGCAGCCTCAAAGGACTAGCGGGAGCTCGTTCCTACGAGCAGTACTTC.

This clonotype was seen a handful of times. J is TRBJ2-7 and V is TRBV20-1; TRBD1 agrees at 9 bases. There are 12 residues in the CDR3. Looked up from germline, CDR1 is DFQATT and CDR2 is SNEGSKA (reference sequence). Trimming cost V 6 bases and J 6 bases; bases outside gene matches: 6. CDR3 loop: CSAAGQGFEQYF. Written as DNA, the CDR3 is TGCAGTGCAGCGGGACAGGGCTTCGAGCAGTACTTC.